Shown below are 8 T cell receptor beta chains from a single sample sequenced in a study of T cells in women clearing cervical HPV infection. TCRdb's table, derived via immunoSEQ multiplex PCR, lists solely in-frame clones and lacks some. Here the sample table reports about 12,000 clones. Input material: blood buffy coat. Source of these receptors: a woman aged 18 to 75 with a cervical HPV16 infection that either progressed to CIN3+ or cleared (not recorded which).

Points on this clone: The CDR3 end falls 3 residues outside the read, so it is completed with the germline J gene. V is TRBV5-8 and J is TRBJ1-2, with D possibly matching TRBD1 (5 bases). Looked up from germline, CDR1 is SGHTS and CDR2 is YDEGEE. The CDR3 consists of 15 residues. V lost 5 bases and J 2 bases, leaving 16 bases between the germline ends. CDR3: CASRLNRRRNYGYTF. The sequenced CDR3 bases are TGTGCCAGCAGATTAAACAGGAGGCGCAACTATGGC.

About this clone itself: The read halts 3 residues ahead of the CDR3 end, with the missing end drawn from the germline J gene. V gene TRBV19 combines with J gene TRBJ1-2; 7 positions match TRBD1. Germline-derived CDR1 and CDR2 are LNHDA and SQIVND (reference sequence). This CDR3 is built from 14 residues. This CDR3 reads CASSSPTGDYDYTF. The sequenced part of the CDR3 DNA is TGTGCCAGTAGCTCACCCACAGGGGATTACGAC. The full variable domain, with the rest looked up from reference TRBV19 and TRBJ1-2, is DGGITQSPKYLFRKEGQNVTLSCEQNLNHDAMYWYRQDPGQGLRLIYYSQIVNDFQKGDIAEGYSVSREKKESFPLTVTSAQKNPTAFYLCASSSPTGDYDYTFGSGTRLTVV.

About this clone: A junction boundary mismatches the germline segment, possibly from a read error. Incomplete CDR3 DNA: TGTGCCAGTAGCACCACAGGTACAACTAAGGAAAAA. It codes for CASSTTGTTKEK. The full CDR3 is CASSTTGTTKEKLFF. V and J are TRBV19 and TRBJ1-4; a possible D gene is TRBD1 (5 bases). Sequencing ends 3 residues short of the CDR3 end; the germline J gene provides the rest. Germline V gives CDR1 LNHDA, CDR2 SQIVND (reference sequence). CDR3 size: 15 residues.

Comment on this clone: The CDR3 goes on 3 residues after the read ends, and that part is filled in from the germline J gene. J is TRBJ1-2 and V is TRBV19; D gene uncertain. The CDR3 covers 12 residues. Germline assignment: CDR1 LNHDA and CDR2 SQIVND (reference sequence). Deletions cut 5 bases from V and 6 bases from J, with 10 bases between. The CDR3 loop reads CASSLNIHGYTF. The CDR3 bases that were read are TGTGCCAGTAGTTTGAACATACATGGC. Supplemented by reference TRBV19 and TRBJ1-2, the full variable domain reads DGGITQSPKYLFRKEGQNVTLSCEQNLNHDAMYWYRQDPGQGLRLIYYSQIVNDFQKGDIAEGYSVSREKKESFPLTVTSAQKNPTAFYLCASSLNIHGYTFGSGTRLTVV.

In regard to this clone: The observed sequence ends 3 residues before the CDR3 terminus, with the missing tail filled in from the germline J gene. The V gene is TRBV10-3, the J gene TRBJ2-1; either TRBD1 or TRBD2 may supply D (7 bases each). CDR3 length: 14 residues. V was pared by 5 bases and J by 5 bases, with 13 bases between. The germline V gene has CDR1 ENHRY and CDR2 SYGVKD. CDR3 sequence: CAISNRGGDNEQFF. Incomplete CDR3 DNA: TGTGCCATCAGTAACAGGGGAGGGGACAATGAG.

A note on this clone: The read falls 3 residues short of the CDR3 end, and the missing part is taken from the germline J gene. V usage is TRBV18 and J usage is TRBJ2-7; TRBD2 matches at 8 bases. The CDR3 runs 15 residues. The V segment lost 6 bases and the J segment 3 bases; nucleotides outside the gene matches: 10. Germline CDR1 is KGHSH and CDR2 is LQKENI. CDR3 in amino acids: CASSPDRGGFYEQYF. CDR3 bases read: TGTGCCAGCTCCCCCGACCGGGGGGGCTTCTACGAG. Complete variable domain (other parts from reference TRBV18 and TRBJ2-7): NAGVMQNPRHLVRRRGQEARLRCSPMKGHSHVYWYRQLPEEGLKFMVYLQKENIIDESGMPKERFSAEFPKEGPSILRIQQVVRGDSAAYFCASSPDRGGFYEQYFGPGTRLTVT.

Concerning this clone: Sequencing ends 3 residues short of the CDR3 end; the germline J gene provides the rest. The J gene is TRBJ1-1, the V gene TRBV19; D gene uncertain. The CDR3 is made up of 12 amino acids. Looked up from germline, CDR1 is LNHDA and CDR2 is SQIVND (reference sequence). V lost 5 bases, J lost 6 bases, and 10 bases lay in between. The sequenced CDR3 bases are TGTGCCAGTAGTGCACGGGGAGCTGAA. Its protein product is CASSARGAE. The whole CDR3 protein is CASSARGAEAFF. Based on the CDR3 plus reference TRBV19 and TRBJ1-1, the full variable domain is DGGITQSPKYLFRKEGQNVTLSCEQNLNHDAMYWYRQDPGQGLRLIYYSQIVNDFQKGDIAEGYSVSREKKESFPLTVTSAQKNPTAFYLCASSARGAEAFFGQGTRLTVV.

Details on this clone: One junction end does not reproduce the germline sequence, and a read error may be involved. The CDR3 end lies 3 residues beyond the end of the read and is filled in from the germline J gene. In the same sample, other DNA sequences code for this CDR3. The genes are TRBV2 and TRBJ1-3; 9 bases align to TRBD1. The germline gives CDR1 SNHLY, CDR2 FYNNEI. The CDR3 covers 14 residues. The CDR3 loop reads CAILTGGLGNTIYF. Incomplete CDR3 DNA: TGTGCCATCCTGACAGGGGGGTTAGGAAACACA.